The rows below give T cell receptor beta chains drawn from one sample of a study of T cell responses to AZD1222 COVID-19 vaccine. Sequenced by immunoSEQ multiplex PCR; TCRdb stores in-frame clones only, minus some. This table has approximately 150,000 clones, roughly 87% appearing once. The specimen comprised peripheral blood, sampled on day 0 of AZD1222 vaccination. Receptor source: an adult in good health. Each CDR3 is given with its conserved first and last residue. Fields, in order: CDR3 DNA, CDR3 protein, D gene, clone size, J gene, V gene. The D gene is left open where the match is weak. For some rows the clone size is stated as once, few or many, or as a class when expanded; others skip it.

CDR3nt: TGCGCCAGCAGCTTGGCAGGGGGGACTAGCGGGAGAAGCTCCTACAATGAGCAGTTCTTC
CDR3aa: CASSLAGGTSGRSSYNEQFF
d_gene: TRBD2
abundance: few
j_gene: TRBJ2-1
v_gene: TRBV5-1

CDR3nt: TGTGCCAGCAGTTCGACCCCAGGGAACACTGAAGCTTTCTTT
CDR3aa: CASSSTPGNTEAFF
d_gene: .
abundance: .
j_gene: TRBJ1-1
v_gene: TRBV27

CDR3nt: TGTGCCAGCAGCTTGCCAGGGAAAACGGCTGGCTACACCTTC
CDR3aa: CASSLPGKTAGYTF
d_gene: .
abundance: .
j_gene: TRBJ1-2
v_gene: TRBV5-4

CDR3nt: TGTGCCAGCAGTTTCGCCGGGACGGGGGGGGACGAGCAGTACTTC
CDR3aa: CASSFAGTGGDEQYF
d_gene: TRBD2
abundance: .
j_gene: TRBJ2-7
v_gene: TRBV28

CDR3nt: TGTGCCAGCAGTTACTCGGGAATGCTGGGGGCTGGGGAGCAGTACTTC
CDR3aa: CASSYSGMLGAGEQYF
d_gene: .
abundance: .
j_gene: TRBJ2-7
v_gene: TRBV6-5

CDR3nt: TGCGCCAGCAGCCATTGGGATGGTGCCGAGGCGACCCAGTACTTC
CDR3aa: CASSHWDGAEATQYF
d_gene: .
abundance: few
j_gene: TRBJ2-5
v_gene: TRBV4-1

CDR3nt: TGTGCCAGCAGCCCCGGCGGCATTCAGTACTTC
CDR3aa: CASSPGGIQYF
d_gene: .
abundance: .
j_gene: TRBJ2-4
v_gene: TRBV12-3/TRBV12-4

CDR3nt: TGTGCCAGCAGTTTTCTTTCCGCTAGCGCGTACGAGCAGTACTTC
CDR3aa: CASSFLSASAYEQYF
d_gene: .
abundance: once
j_gene: TRBJ2-7
v_gene: TRBV28

CDR3nt: TGTGCCAGCAGTCCACAGGGAAGCTCTGGAAACACCATATATTTT
CDR3aa: CASSPQGSSGNTIYF
d_gene: .
abundance: .
j_gene: TRBJ1-3
v_gene: TRBV2

CDR3nt: TGTGCCAGCAGTTTAGCAGGGGCGGGAAATCAGCCCCAGCATTTT
CDR3aa: CASSLAGAGNQPQHF
d_gene: .
abundance: .
j_gene: TRBJ1-5
v_gene: TRBV28

CDR3nt: TGTGCCGGCGTCGGGACTTCCTACGAGCAGTACTTC
CDR3aa: CAGVGTSYEQYF
d_gene: .
abundance: few
j_gene: TRBJ2-7
v_gene: TRBV30

CDR3nt: TGTGCCAGCAGTGAAGCGCTTCTCTTTTTACGAGAAGGAAACACCATATATTTT
CDR3aa: CASSEALLFLREGNTIYF
d_gene: .
abundance: .
j_gene: TRBJ1-3
v_gene: TRBV6-1

CDR3nt: TGTGCCAGCAGGCCTGGACAGGGAGGGGATGAGCAGTTCTTC
CDR3aa: CASRPGQGGDEQFF
d_gene: .
abundance: .
j_gene: TRBJ2-1
v_gene: TRBV3-1/TRBV3-2

CDR3nt: TGTGCCAGCTCACCCTCGTCTGGGCCTGGAGGGGATGAAAAACTGTTTTTT
CDR3aa: CASSPSSGPGGDEKLFF
d_gene: .
abundance: .
j_gene: TRBJ1-4
v_gene: TRBV18

CDR3nt: TGTGCCAGCAGAAGACCGGGACGAAAAATACCCAGCACAGATACGCAGTATTTT
CDR3aa: CASRRPGRKIPSTDTQYF
d_gene: .
abundance: .
j_gene: TRBJ2-3
v_gene: TRBV11-2

CDR3nt: TGCGCCAGCAGCTTGGACGGCGGGGGTCCCACTGAAGCTTTCTTT
CDR3aa: CASSLDGGGPTEAFF
d_gene: .
abundance: few
j_gene: TRBJ1-1
v_gene: TRBV5-1

CDR3nt: TGCGCCAGCTGCCACGGGACGGGTGACGAGCAGTACTTC
CDR3aa: CASCHGTGDEQYF
d_gene: .
abundance: .
j_gene: TRBJ2-7
v_gene: TRBV5-1

CDR3nt: TGTGCCAGCAGCCAACCCGAGGTAGCGGGATTCAATGAGCAGTTCTTC
CDR3aa: CASSQPEVAGFNEQFF
d_gene: TRBD2
abundance: .
j_gene: TRBJ2-1
v_gene: TRBV3-1/TRBV3-2

CDR3nt: TGTGCCAGCAGCCAAGAGACTCCCGGGGATACGCAGTATTTT
CDR3aa: CASSQETPGDTQYF
d_gene: .
abundance: .
j_gene: TRBJ2-3
v_gene: TRBV4-2

CDR3nt: TGTGCCAGCAGCCCCCTAGAGGGAGGTGAGCAGTTCTTC
CDR3aa: CASSPLEGGEQFF
d_gene: .
abundance: .
j_gene: TRBJ2-1
v_gene: TRBV9

CDR3nt: TGTGCCAGCAGCGTGGGGACCCCGTGGAATACGCAGTATTTT
CDR3aa: CASSVGTPWNTQYF
d_gene: .
abundance: .
j_gene: TRBJ2-3
v_gene: TRBV7-8

CDR3nt: TGTGCCAGCAGTTCGAGGACAGGGAAGGGGGATACGCAGTATTTT
CDR3aa: CASSSRTGKGDTQYF
d_gene: TRBD1
abundance: .
j_gene: TRBJ2-3
v_gene: TRBV6-6

CDR3nt: TGTGCCAGCAGACGCGGGGAAGAACCCATGAACACTGAAGCTTTCTTT
CDR3aa: CASRRGEEPMNTEAFF
d_gene: .
abundance: .
j_gene: TRBJ1-1
v_gene: TRBV12-1

CDR3nt: TGTGCCAGCAGCCAATACAGTGCTAACTATGGCTACACCTTC
CDR3aa: CASSQYSANYGYTF
d_gene: .
abundance: once
j_gene: TRBJ1-2
v_gene: TRBV3-1/TRBV3-2

CDR3nt: TGCGCCAGCAGCTCCCTCCCAGGGGGGCTAGGGAACACTGAAGCTTTCTTT
CDR3aa: CASSSLPGGLGNTEAFF
d_gene: TRBD1
abundance: .
j_gene: TRBJ1-1
v_gene: TRBV4-1

CDR3nt: TGTGCCAGCAGCTCCGGGTCGCAGCACAACGAGCAGTACTTC
CDR3aa: CASSSGSQHNEQYF
d_gene: .
abundance: .
j_gene: TRBJ2-7
v_gene: TRBV5-6

CDR3nt: TGTGCCAGTAGTTTCGAGGGGGAAATGGTCGGCTACACCTTC
CDR3aa: CASSFEGEMVGYTF
d_gene: .
abundance: .
j_gene: TRBJ1-2
v_gene: TRBV19

CDR3nt: TGTGCCAGCAGTAGGTCGCCTAGCGCCTACAATGAGCAGTTCTTC
CDR3aa: CASSRSPSAYNEQFF
d_gene: .
abundance: .
j_gene: TRBJ2-1
v_gene: TRBV27

CDR3nt: TGTGCCAGCACTGACAGGGGGTTCAATCAGCCCCAGCATTTT
CDR3aa: CASTDRGFNQPQHF
d_gene: TRBD1
abundance: .
j_gene: TRBJ1-5
v_gene: TRBV2

CDR3nt: TGCAGCGCAAAGGATAGCAATCAGCCCCAGCATTTT
CDR3aa: CSAKDSNQPQHF
d_gene: .
abundance: once
j_gene: TRBJ1-5
v_gene: TRBV29-1

CDR3nt: TGTGCCATCAGTGACGGGACACTATGGGGGTACACCTTC
CDR3aa: CAISDGTLWGYTF
d_gene: .
abundance: .
j_gene: TRBJ1-2
v_gene: TRBV10-3

CDR3nt: TGTGCCAGCTCGGGGGGACAGACAACCTACGAGCAGTACTTC
CDR3aa: CASSGGQTTYEQYF
d_gene: .
abundance: .
j_gene: TRBJ2-7
v_gene: TRBV18

CDR3nt: TGTGCCAGCAGTGTCAGGGGGTCGGGCTATGGCTACACCTTC
CDR3aa: CASSVRGSGYGYTF
d_gene: TRBD1
abundance: .
j_gene: TRBJ1-2
v_gene: TRBV25-1

CDR3nt: TGCGCCAGCAGTGAGCCTAGGACAGGGTTCACCCTAGACCACTACGAGCAGTACTTC
CDR3aa: CASSEPRTGFTLDHYEQYF
d_gene: TRBD1
abundance: .
j_gene: TRBJ2-7
v_gene: TRBV10-1

CDR3nt: TGTGCCAGCAGCGTGACCAGGGGAGTGAACACTGAAGCTTTCTTT
CDR3aa: CASSVTRGVNTEAFF
d_gene: .
abundance: .
j_gene: TRBJ1-1
v_gene: TRBV6-5

CDR3nt: TGTGCCAGCAGCTTAAACGAAGAGACCCAGTACTTC
CDR3aa: CASSLNEETQYF
d_gene: .
abundance: .
j_gene: TRBJ2-5
v_gene: TRBV7-2

CDR3nt: TGTGCCAGCAGCTTTGCATCAGGGGGGTCCTACGAGCAGTACTTC
CDR3aa: CASSFASGGSYEQYF
d_gene: .
abundance: .
j_gene: TRBJ2-7
v_gene: TRBV11-2

CDR3nt: TGTGCCAGTCTACCCCTGGGGGGTGCGAACACCGGGGAGCTGTTTTTT
CDR3aa: CASLPLGGANTGELFF
d_gene: .
abundance: .
j_gene: TRBJ2-2
v_gene: TRBV19

CDR3nt: TGTGCCATCAGTGAGTCGGTCCAGGAGACCTCCTACAATGAGCAGTTCTTC
CDR3aa: CAISESVQETSYNEQFF
d_gene: .
abundance: .
j_gene: TRBJ2-1
v_gene: TRBV10-3

CDR3nt: TGTGCCAGCAGCAGGGTGAACACTGAAGCTTTCTTT
CDR3aa: CASSRVNTEAFF
d_gene: .
abundance: once
j_gene: TRBJ1-1
v_gene: TRBV5-5

CDR3nt: TGTGCCAGCAAGGAGATGTTGTCCGCGGTCTCAGATGAAAAACTGTTTTTT
CDR3aa: CASKEMLSAVSDEKLFF
d_gene: .
abundance: .
j_gene: TRBJ1-4
v_gene: TRBV2

CDR3nt: TGTGCCAGCTCACCGAACAGTTTAGGCAATGAGCAGTTCTTC
CDR3aa: CASSPNSLGNEQFF
d_gene: .
abundance: .
j_gene: TRBJ2-1
v_gene: TRBV18

CDR3nt: TGTGCCTGGAGTGTACGACTCCACAATGAGCAGTTCTTC
CDR3aa: CAWSVRLHNEQFF
d_gene: .
abundance: .
j_gene: TRBJ2-1
v_gene: TRBV30

CDR3nt: TGTGCCAGCAGTACCTCCAATCGGGGCAATCAGCCCCAGCATTTT
CDR3aa: CASSTSNRGNQPQHF
d_gene: .
abundance: .
j_gene: TRBJ1-5
v_gene: TRBV6-5

CDR3nt: TGTGCCACCGCCCCCGGGACAGGGACGGCCGGGGCCAACGTCCTGACTTTC
CDR3aa: CATAPGTGTAGANVLTF
d_gene: TRBD1
abundance: .
j_gene: TRBJ2-6
v_gene: TRBV19

CDR3nt: TGCGCCAGCAGAACCGTACCCCAGGGGGCGGATGGCACTGAAGCTTTCTTT
CDR3aa: CASRTVPQGADGTEAFF
d_gene: TRBD1
abundance: .
j_gene: TRBJ1-1
v_gene: TRBV5-1

CDR3nt: TGTGCCAGCCTTCGGGACTTGCGTAGCAATCAGCCCCAGCATTTT
CDR3aa: CASLRDLRSNQPQHF
d_gene: .
abundance: .
j_gene: TRBJ1-5
v_gene: TRBV28

CDR3nt: TGTGCCAGCAGTGAATCTCGCGGGAGGTTCGAGCAGTACTTC
CDR3aa: CASSESRGRFEQYF
d_gene: TRBD2
abundance: .
j_gene: TRBJ2-7
v_gene: TRBV6-1

CDR3nt: TGTGCCAGCAGCTTACTGACAGGGAACACCGGGGAGCTGTTTTTT
CDR3aa: CASSLLTGNTGELFF
d_gene: .
abundance: .
j_gene: TRBJ2-2
v_gene: TRBV5-6

CDR3nt: TGTGCCAGCAGACCCCCGGGACAGGGGGAACTGTTTTTT
CDR3aa: CASRPPGQGELFF
d_gene: TRBD1
abundance: .
j_gene: TRBJ1-4
v_gene: TRBV6-5

CDR3nt: TGTGCCAGCTCACCACAAAGGAATGGCAGCAATCAGCCCCAGCATTTT
CDR3aa: CASSPQRNGSNQPQHF
d_gene: .
abundance: .
j_gene: TRBJ1-5
v_gene: TRBV18

CDR3nt: TGTGCCAGCAGTCTCGCGGGGGCGTCCTACGAGCAGTACTTC
CDR3aa: CASSLAGASYEQYF
d_gene: .
abundance: .
j_gene: TRBJ2-7
v_gene: TRBV6-5

CDR3nt: TGTGCCAGCAGTTTCGGGGGGCAATCTAATGAAAAACTGTTTTTT
CDR3aa: CASSFGGQSNEKLFF
d_gene: .
abundance: few
j_gene: TRBJ1-4
v_gene: TRBV28